This entry features one T cell receptor beta chain sequence. Its specificity is not known. Clones were read by immunoSEQ multiplex PCR, and TCRdb kept only the in-frame ones, dropping some. The sample carries some 790,000 clones, approximately 77% recorded once. In the CD4+ fraction, cells were divided into CD45RA+ naive and CD45RA-negative memory subsets. This record belongs to a study of shared clonotypes between healthy human individuals. About the research overall: Plates per donor: three CD4 naive, three CD4 memory, two CD8 naive, one CD8 memory.

Study outcomes and limitations: Among donors, clonotype sharing was expected to be affected by sequencing depth. Across subsets, estimated richness was generally greater for naive than for memory populations.

CDR1 is SGHTA, CDR2 FQGNSA, per germline. The CDR3 sequence is 13 residues long. V lost 5 bases to trimming and J lost 10 bases; unmatched junction nucleotides: 10. The sample consisted of memory CD4+ T cells sorted from blood. The subset here: CD45RA-negative fraction. The receptor's source is a young woman in good health. The chain recombines TRBV7-2 with TRBJ1-1, with 7 bases that match TRBD1. CDR3 nucleotides: TGTGCCAGCAGCCCCGCGGACAGGCCGCCAGCTTTCTTT. Translated: CASSPADRPPAFF. The whole variable domain, remainder taken from reference TRBV7-2 and TRBJ1-1, is GAGVSQSPSNKVTEKGKDVELRCDPISGHTALYWYRQSLGQGLEFLIYFQGNSAPDKSGLPSDRFSAERTGGSVSTLTIQRTQQEDSAVYLCASSPADRPPAFFGQGTRLTVV.